This is a list of T cell receptor beta chains from one sample in a study of spatial heterogeneity in lung cancer. MiXCR was run by TCRdb on the 5' RACE reads, yielding one entry per CDR3 protein. The profile shows 20,000 or so distinct CDR3 sequences, 3.3% of them singletons. The sample was PBMCs, taken at surgery. The receptors were gathered from a female donor with early-stage non-small cell lung cancer. Both conserved end residues are part of each CDR3. D genes are given only for firm matches. Clone size is given as how often the clone was seen (once, few, many) or a class if it is expanded.

d_call	clone_size	v_call	j_call	cdr3_length	cdr3_nt	cdr3_aa
NA	many	TRBV28	TRBJ2-5	14	TGTGCCAGCAGTTCCCTGGGCATACAAGAGACCCAGTACTTC	CASSSLGIQETQYF
NA	many	TRBV6-5	TRBJ2-3	13	TGTGCCAGCAGTTACGTAAACACAGATACGCAGTATTTT	CASSYVNTDTQYF
TRBD2	many	TRBV6-5	TRBJ2-3	16	TGTGCCAGCAGTTACTCAAGCGGGATTGGCACAGATACGCAGTATTTT	CASSYSSGIGTDTQYF
TRBD2	many	TRBV9	TRBJ2-3	15	TGTGCCAGCAGCGCGGGACTAGATAGCACAGATACGCAGTATTTT	CASSAGLDSTDTQYF
NA	many	TRBV27	TRBJ2-1	15	TGTGCCAGCAGTCCCATCCCAAGCTCCTACAATGAGCAGTTCTTC	CASSPIPSSYNEQFF
NA	many	TRBV24-1	TRBJ2-5	16	TGTGCCACCAGTGATCCGGGACGCCTTATGGGGGAGACCCAGTACTTC	CATSDPGRLMGETQYF
NA	many	TRBV3-1	TRBJ2-7	11	TGTGCCAGCAGCAGGGTATGGGAGCAGTACTTC	CASSRVWEQYF
NA	many	TRBV4-1	TRBJ2-3	14	TGCGCCAGCAGCCAAGCGGGCCAGACAGATACGCAGTATTTT	CASSQAGQTDTQYF
NA	many	TRBV20-1	TRBJ2-7	14	TGCAGTGCTAGGGCTTACAGGGACTCCTACGAGCAGTACTTC	CSARAYRDSYEQYF
TRBD2	many	TRBV12-3/TRBV12-4	TRBJ2-3	16	TGTGCCAGCAGTTCCGGGACTAGCGAACTCACAGATACGCAGTATTTT	CASSSGTSELTDTQYF
NA	medium-sized	TRBV6-6	TRBJ1-1	13	TGTGCCAGCAGTTTCCAACCTAACACTGAAGCTTTCTTT	CASSFQPNTEAFF
NA	many	TRBV6-1	TRBJ1-5	15	TGTGCCAGCAGTACAGGGCCTGGGGACCATCAGCCCCAGCATTTT	CASSTGPGDHQPQHF
NA	many	TRBV5-8	TRBJ1-1	12	TGTGCCAGCAGCTTTTTTAGGACTGAAGCTTTCTTT	CASSFFRTEAFF